The entry that follows covers one TCR beta chain sequence. This sample was included in a study of T cells after somatic rescue of genetic block. Measured with immunoSEQ multiplex PCR; TCRdb has only the in-frame clones, and not every one. The sample contains over 55,000 clones, 92% of which appear only once. Sequencing was performed on peripheral blood mononuclear cells (PBMCs). The TCR sequence derives from a man in his forties or fifties.

This chain's CDR3 is CASSGGTSGTDTQYF. The CDR3 nucleotides read TGTGCCAGCAGCGGCGGGACTAGCGGCACAGATACGCAGTATTTT. This chain connects TRBV7-2 to TRBJ2-3; 10 bases are shared with TRBD2. The CDR3 spans 15 residues. In germline, CDR1 is SGHTA, CDR2 FQGNSA. Losses at the gene ends were 5 bases for V and 1 base for J; bases not matched to a gene: 3. Complete variable domain (other parts from reference TRBV7-2 and TRBJ2-3): GAGVSQSPSNKVTEKGKDVELRCDPISGHTALYWYRQSLGQGLEFLIYFQGNSAPDKSGLPSDRFSAERTGGSVSTLTIQRTQQEDSAVYLCASSGGTSGTDTQYFGPGTRLTVL.